A single T cell receptor (beta chain) is shown here with its context. These data belong to a study of blood T cell repertoires in COVID-19. Clones were read by immunoSEQ multiplex PCR, and TCRdb kept only the in-frame ones, dropping some. The data show 80,000 or so clones, with about 83% seen just once and roughly 10% held by the top ten. There are 14 residues in the CDR3. This clonotype was obtained from a human donor in a cohort sampled during active COVID-19. The specimen was peripheral blood. The J gene is TRBJ2-7, the V gene TRBV21-1; TRBD2, the table's D call, was not compared with the DNA. TRBV21-1 is a pseudogene locus. The CDR3 coding sequence is TGTGCCAGCAGGCGGGGGGTCGGGGATTACGAGCAGTACTTC. It codes for CASRRGVGDYEQYF.